The 12 T cell receptor beta chains below come from one sample, sequenced in a study of blood T cell repertoires in COVID-19. Libraries were prepared by immunoSEQ multiplex PCR; TCRdb keeps only in-frame clonotypes and omits some of them. This sample has roughly 100,000 clones, with about three quarters found just once. Sequences were obtained from peripheral blood. These receptor sequences come from a woman aged 70-85 years with acute or convalescent COVID-19.

V and J are TRBV18 and TRBJ2-5; D remains ambiguous. Trimming removed 3 bases at V and 4 bases at J, with 6 bases between. The CDR3 loop spans 12 amino acids. CDR1 and CDR2 from the germline V gene are KGHSH and LQKENI. The CDR3 nucleotides are TGTGCCAGCTCACCGGTCGGAGAGACCCAGTACTTC. It codes for CASSPVGETQYF.

The rearrangement links TRBV6-5 to TRBJ2-7; D ambiguous. The CDR3 extends over 13 amino acids. The germline V gene encodes CDR1 MNHEY and CDR2 SVGAGI. V was shortened by 2 bases and J by 2 bases, with 7 bases between the two germline ends. CDR3 DNA sequence: TGTGCCAGCAGTTACCCCCCAACCTACGAGCAGTACTTC. Translating it yields CASSYPPTYEQYF.

This clone occurred many times. The rearrangement links TRBV5-4 to TRBJ1-2; 9 bases map to TRBD1. The CDR3 consists of 14 residues. V was clipped by 0 bases and J by 8 bases; unmatched bases: 5. The V gene's germline CDR1 is SGHNT and CDR2 YYREEE (reference sequence). CDR3 nucleotide sequence: TGTGCCAGCAGCTTGGGGGGACAGGGACAGGGCTACACCTTC. Protein product: CASSLGGQGQGYTF.

The chain employs TRBV12-5 and TRBJ2-1, with 9 bases fitting TRBD2. This CDR3 has 16 amino acids. The V gene's germline CDR1 is LGHNT and CDR2 FRNRAP. V lost 1 base to trimming and J lost 6 bases; unmatched junction nucleotides: 7. This CDR3 is CASGLALAGSLNEQFF. The CDR3 nucleotides are TGTGCTAGTGGTTTGGCGCTAGCGGGGAGCCTCAATGAGCAGTTCTTC.

The chain has TRBV3-1 (or the pseudogene TRBV3-2) and TRBJ1-3; no definite D call. Germline lookup yields CDR1 LGHDT and CDR2 YNNKEL (reference sequence). V was pared by 4 bases and J by 0 bases, with 10 bases between. The CDR3 spans 15 residues. The CDR3 region is CASSLTESSGNTIYF. CDR3 DNA sequence: TGTGCCAGCAGCCTGACGGAGAGCTCTGGAAACACCATATATTTT.

The chain couples TRBV11-2 to TRBJ1-1; the D is unclear. The CDR3 extends over 13 amino acids. CDR1 SGHAT and CDR2 FQNNGV come from the germline V gene. V was shortened by 2 bases and J by 0 bases, with 4 bases between the two germline ends. CDR3 DNA sequence: TGTGCCAGCAGCTTACAGGTGAACACTGAAGCTTTCTTT. Protein: CASSLQVNTEAFF.

The genes are TRBV5-6 and TRBJ2-3, with 8 bases that match TRBD2. J was trimmed by 7 bases and V by 2 bases; bases with no gene match: 6. CDR1 and CDR2 (germline): SGHDT, YYEEEE. The CDR3 consists of 14 residues. The CDR3 DNA reads as TGTGCCAGCAGCTTCGGGGGGGCTGTGTATACGCAGTATTTT. This gives the protein CASSFGGAVYTQYF.

The rearrangement uses TRBV4-1 and TRBJ2-7, with 7 bases fitting TRBD1. Germline-derived CDR1 and CDR2 are MGHRA and YSYEKL. The CDR3 has 14 residues. With 5 bases clipped from V and 2 bases from J, the junction kept 6 bases outside the gene matches. The CDR3 DNA is TGCGCCAGCAGCACCAGACAGGGTCCCTACGAGCAGTACTTC. Translated: CASSTRQGPYEQYF.

The rearrangement joins TRBV27 to TRBJ1-2; D not certain. From germline, CDR1 is MNHEY and CDR2 SMNVEV (reference sequence). Trimming left V 3 bases short and J 5 bases short, with 7 bases between. The CDR3 totals 12 residues. CDR3 nucleotide sequence: TGTGCCAGCAGTTTCTCCGGGTATGGCTACACCTTC. It codes for CASSFSGYGYTF.

The rearrangement links TRBV6-5 to TRBJ1-2, with 8 positions matching TRBD1. This CDR3 contains 12 residues. From germline, CDR1 is MNHEY and CDR2 SVGAGI. The junction had 2 bases not matched to a gene; V was cut back by 6 bases and J by 5 bases. The CDR3 nucleotides are TGTGCCAGCAGCCGGACAGGGTATGGCTACACCTTC. Amino acid sequence: CASSRTGYGYTF.

Ten or more counts support this clone. The chain employs TRBV28 and TRBJ1-5; maybe TRBD1 (6 bases). Per germline, CDR1 MDHEN and CDR2 SYDVKM. The germline V and J ends were trimmed by 5 bases and 0 bases, with 17 bases remaining between them. The length of the CDR3 is 17 residues. The DNA of the CDR3 is TGTGCCAGCAGTGGTTCGCAGGGGTATTATAGCAATCAGCCCCAGCATTTT. Protein sequence: CASSGSQGYYSNQPQHF.

J is TRBJ2-7 and V is TRBV28; perhaps TRBD2 as D (5 bases). CDR3 length: 12 amino acids. Germline CDR1 MDHEN, CDR2 SYDVKM. The V and J ends lost 6 bases and 7 bases respectively, with 13 bases between them. CDR3 sequence (DNA): TGTGCCAGCAGGACGACACCGGGGGAGCAGTACTTC. This gives the protein CASRTTPGEQYF.